Included here is one TCR beta chain sequence, with context. Its antigen remains undetermined. Base qualities are not at hand, and no much larger clone is one base apart. Trimming takes 1 base from V and 7 bases from J, and the germline ends sit 7 bases apart. The CDR3 measures 12 amino acids from cysteine to phenylalanine. The only DNA kept is the CDR3, 36 bases in frame from the first base. This sample stems from a study of T cell responses to AZD1222 COVID-19 vaccine (dated by TCRdb to about 2021). In the study overall: A total of roughly 240 trial participants underwent TCR sequencing, of whom some 210 received two doses of AZD1222 and around 26 received two doses of the MenACWY control vaccine. Trial participants were enrolled by age into subgroups of 18-55, 56-69 and 70-plus years, and around 150, 28 and 57 TCR-sequenced participants, respectively, were included in these subgroups. What the research found in general, with its limitations: Most participants were white British and females outnumbered males, and the authors suggested that clonal diversity may have been underestimated. Because no day 14 peak-response samples were available, the repertoires could be characterized only after the peak T cell response. In the small 56-69-year group, the increase in depth fell short of significance, most likely because of low power. Nearly half of unique spike-specific TCRs reportedly recognized epitopes outside regions mutated in the B.1.351 and B.1.1.7 variants. A significant rise in spike-specific TCR breadth and depth was observed after two AZD1222 doses relative to day 0 and relative to MenACWY recipients. The vaccine-associated CD4 TCRs covered the entire spike protein, and the dominant responses fell in regions 160-218 and 743-854. Conclusions about previously exposed vaccinees were limited because only six AZD1222 recipients were SARS-CoV-2 seropositive at baseline.

The CDR3 regions of human TCRbeta chains were subjected to immunosequencing. The study's own analysis went as follows. TCRs in the repertoires were compared against a reference library of SARS-CoV-2-specific TCRs that had been generated with the MIRA antigen-specificity platform. Breadth was defined as the fraction of unique TCRs that were SARS-CoV-2-associated, and depth was defined as the fraction of total T cells that were SARS-CoV-2-associated. Using the MIRA data, every spike-specific TCR was mapped to the spike region that the TCR reacted to and assigned to either a CD4 or a CD8 class. Log10-transformed breadth and depth values were compared by one-way ANOVA with Sidak's multiple comparisons tests. TCRdb took this table from immuneACCESS and kept in-frame rearrangements with V and J called. Such tables lack part of the clones; where checked against another copy, unresolved V genes explain under half of the gap, and the rest is unexplained. That table supplies the V and J calls and clone size; D and trimming were determined from the DNA. The sample records 150,000 to 200,000 clones, around nine tenths of which are singletons. Jointly, the top ten make up about 3.5% of the sample.

In the paper's terms, the time point label means: about 28 days (+/-7) after the second vaccine dose. Read against the paper, the sample's treatment or condition label means: meningococcal conjugate vaccine given as trial control. The vaccinee samples were drawn from two UK trials, COV001 and COV002, one of which was a single-blind randomized controlled phase 2/3 trial testing AZD1222 (ChAdOx1 nCoV-19) in healthy adults. For TCRbeta chain sequencing, PBMC samples were collected from trial participants at day 0 and at day 28 after the second dose. The clonotype comes from an adult who received the MenACWY meningococcal vaccine as a control. The specimen comprised peripheral blood, sampled 28 days after the second dose of the MenACWY control vaccine. Rearrangement joined TRBV12-3 or TRBV12-4 to TRBJ1-1; the D gene is not confidently resolved. The bases read TGTGCCAGCAGTTTAGGTAGGAGTGAAGCTTTCTTT. Translated, this gives CASSLGRSEAFF.